One sample yielded the 27 T cell receptor beta chains listed below, sequenced in a study of T-cell reconstitution after alpha-beta-depleted transplantation in children. The TCRbeta library incorporated unique molecular identifiers. TCRdb reprocessed the PCR reads with MiXCR, giving one entry per CDR3 protein. This sample has roughly 98,000 distinct CDR3 sequences, with around 16% found just once. Sequencing was performed on PBMCs, mostly from graft donor cells, taken 180 days after TCRalphabeta/CD19-depleted stem cell transplant. The receptors here all came from a male patient between 2 and 10 years old who had a stem cell transplant for acute lymphoblastic leukemia, so the T cells may come from the graft donor.

This clonotype was counted between two and nine times. CDR3 sequence: CASSSGQGAGGELFF. The DNA of the CDR3 is TGTGCCAGCAGCTCAGGACAGGGGGCGGGCGGGGAGCTGTTTTTT. V gene TRBV7-2 combines with J gene TRBJ2-2; the match to TRBD1 covers 11 bases. Germline V lookup: CDR1 SGHTA, CDR2 FQGNSA. V was clipped by 4 bases and J by 7 bases; unmatched bases: 5. The CDR3 extends over 15 amino acids.

The chain couples TRBV10-3 to TRBJ2-3; D is unclear. This CDR3 contains 14 residues. Per germline, CDR1 ENHRY and CDR2 SYGVKD. Trimming removed 4 bases from V and 5 bases from J, with 13 bases in between. The CDR3 DNA sequence: TGTGCCATCAGTGCCCGGACGCTGGGAGATACGCAGTATTTT. Translating it yields CAISARTLGDTQYF.

About this clonotype itself: This sequence may be a read error, since a much larger clone differs from it by one base. The chain links TRBV20-1 to TRBJ2-7; D remains unclear. The CDR3 covers 13 residues. Germline V gene data show CDR1 as DFQATT and CDR2 as SNEGSKA (reference sequence). V lost 3 bases and J lost 2, with 11 bases in between. The CDR3 DNA reads TGCAGTGCTAGTAAAGAAAGAACCTACGAGCAGTACTTC. Protein: CSASKERTYEQYF.

This clonotype has more than one count but fewer than ten. The chain has TRBV15 and TRBJ2-1; no clear D gene. The CDR3 spans 13 residues. The V gene's germline CDR1 is LNHNV and CDR2 YYDKDF (reference sequence). Trimming removed 7 bases at V and 3 bases at J, with 10 bases between. CDR3 loop: CATKTAYYNEQFF. The CDR3 DNA reads TGTGCCACCAAGACGGCTTACTACAATGAGCAGTTCTTC.

The chain recombines TRBV12-3 or TRBV12-4 with TRBJ1-4, with 8 bases identical to TRBD1. CDR3 length: 14 amino acids. J gave up 8 bases and V 3 bases, and 5 bases lay outside the gene matches. CDR3 loop: CASSLGRGQEKLFF. As DNA, the CDR3 is TGTGCCAGCAGTTTGGGCAGGGGGCAGGAAAAACTGTTTTTT.

The V call is TRBV10-2, the J call TRBJ2-4, with a tentative D call TRBD1 (5 bases). V lost 10 bases to trimming and J lost 0 bases, with 13 bases between them. Germline lookup yields CDR1 WSHSY and CDR2 SAAADI. This CDR3 has 14 amino acids. The CDR3 DNA reads as TGCGCCACCCAGGGTGTAGGAGCCAAAAACATTCAGTACTTC. Translation: CATQGVGAKNIQYF.

This clonotype was detected ten times or more. This chain connects TRBV5-1 to TRBJ2-1; 10 positions agree with TRBD2. The CDR3 loop spans 16 amino acids. Per germline, CDR1 SGHRS and CDR2 YFSETQ. Trimming removed 1 base from V and 5 bases from J; junction bases left unmatched: 6. The CDR3 region has the DNA TGCGCCAGCAGCTTGTGGAGCGGGGGGGGTCACAATGAGCAGTTCTTC. Translation gives CASSLWSGGGHNEQFF.

This clonotype was counted at least ten times. The rearrangement links TRBV6-2 or TRBV6-3 to TRBJ2-7, with TRBD1 matching 7 bases. Unmatched junction bases numbered 10, after V lost 7 bases and J lost 1 base. Germline V gene lookup returns CDR1 MNHEY and CDR2 SVGEGT. This CDR3 has 15 amino acids. CDR3 sequence: CASNTGTEVSYEQYF. In nucleotides, the CDR3 is TGTGCCAGCAACACCGGGACAGAGGTTTCCTACGAGCAGTACTTC.

This clonotype was picked up many times. This chain joins TRBV5-5 and TRBJ2-7, with D perhaps matching TRBD2 (5 bases). Germline CDR1 and CDR2: SGHKS and YYEKEE (reference sequence). V was pared by 2 bases and J by 6 bases, with 15 bases between. This CDR3 contains 14 residues. The CDR3 loop is CASSLTSNPGEQYF. CDR3 bases: TGTGCCAGCAGCTTAACTAGTAACCCAGGCGAGCAGTACTTC.

The chain uses TRBV20-1 and TRBJ2-5; D is possibly TRBD1 (6 bases). The length of the CDR3 is 15 residues. Germline CDR1 is DFQATT and CDR2 is SNEGSKA (reference sequence). The V end lost 4 bases, the J end lost 7 bases, and 22 bases lay between the germline ends. CDR3 protein: CSANDPQGQSGTQYF. In nucleotides, the CDR3 is TGCAGTGCTAACGACCCTCAGGGGCAGAGTGGGACCCAGTACTTC.

There are a few counts of this clonotype. V is TRBV12-3 or TRBV12-4 and J is TRBJ1-1; 10 positions agree with TRBD1. The CDR3 is made up of 16 amino acids. V lost 5 bases and J lost 1; bases outside the gene matches: 7. The DNA of the CDR3 is TGTGCCAGCAGTCCACCCCGACAGGGGGCGAACACTGAAGCTTTCTTT. It specifies CASSPPRQGANTEAFF.

This clonotype showed up just a few times. The chain carries TRBV7-6 and TRBJ1-6; D is unclear. The CDR3 extends over 15 amino acids. The V gene's germline CDR1 is SGHVS and CDR2 FNYEAQ. The V and J ends lost 1 base and 4 bases respectively, with 8 bases between them. The CDR3 spells CASSLERNYNSPLHF. CDR3 coding DNA: TGTGCCAGCAGCTTAGAACGGAATTATAATTCACCCCTCCACTTT.

This sequence joins TRBV5-1 and TRBJ2-7, with 7 bases fitting TRBD1. CDR1 and CDR2 (germline): SGHRS, YFSETQ. The CDR3 is 14 amino acids. The V segment lost 4 bases and the J segment 4 bases; nucleotides outside the gene matches: 8. Here the CDR3 DNA reads TGCGCCAGCAGCGACGAGGGGGCGCGGTACGAGCAGTACTTC. Translating gives CASSDEGARYEQYF.

The chain carries TRBV5-1 and TRBJ1-1; D perhaps matches TRBD1 (6 bases). The V end was cut by 2 bases, the J end by 3 bases, with 11 bases between. Germline CDR1 and CDR2: SGHRS and YFSETQ. CDR3 length: 14 amino acids. The CDR3 nucleotides are TGCGCCAGCAGCTTTGCAGGGGAGGACACTGAAGCTTTCTTT. Its translation is CASSFAGEDTEAFF.

The sample holds a few counts of this clonotype. The CDR3 coding sequence is TGCGCCAGCAGCTTACGACAGGAGGGCTACACCTTC. Its protein product is CASSLRQEGYTF. The V call is TRBV5-1, the J call TRBJ1-2; D perhaps matches TRBD1 (6 bases). The CDR3 is made up of 12 amino acids. V gave up 2 bases and J gave up 8 bases, with 10 bases separating them. Germline CDR1 SGHRS, CDR2 YFSETQ.

This clonotype has a count of ten or more. This chain joins TRBV4-3 and TRBJ1-1; D uncertain. Germline V gives CDR1 LGHNA, CDR2 YSLEER. The CDR3 consists of 13 residues. V was cut by 9 bases and J by 6 bases, with 17 bases left in between. This CDR3 is CASTNVNGAEAFF. The CDR3 DNA is TGCGCCAGTACCAACGTCAATGGGGCTGAAGCTTTCTTT.

Only a few counts were recorded for this clonotype. The V gene is TRBV29-1, the J gene TRBJ2-3; D may be TRBD2 (5 bases). Germline CDR1 SQVTM, CDR2 ANQGSEA. The CDR3 is made up of 12 amino acids. Trimming took off 7 bases at V and 2 bases at J, with 10 bases between the two ends. The CDR3: CSGRAVTDTQYF. The CDR3 DNA reads as TGCAGCGGGCGGGCAGTCACAGATACGCAGTATTTT.

The V and J genes are TRBV7-2 and TRBJ2-1, with 8 bases matching TRBD2. Per germline, CDR1 SGHTA and CDR2 FQGNSA. V was pared by 3 bases and J by 8 bases, with 12 bases of the junction left unmatched. CDR3 size: 16 residues. The DNA for the CDR3 is TGTGCCAGCAGCTTGGGGGATCGGGGGGGCCCCCATGAGCAGTTCTTC. Translating gives CASSLGDRGGPHEQFF. Complete variable domain (other parts from reference TRBV7-2 and TRBJ2-1): GAGVSQSPSNKVTEKGKDVELRCDPISGHTALYWYRQSLGQGLEFLIYFQGNSAPDKSGLPSDRFSAERTGGSVSTLTIQRTQQEDSAVYLCASSLGDRGGPHEQFFGPGTRLTVL.

This clonotype was seen only a few times. The rearrangement uses TRBV5-1 and TRBJ2-7; 7 bases align to TRBD1. The junction had 8 bases not matched to a gene; V was cut back by 8 bases and J by 3 bases. This CDR3 is built from 13 residues. Germline CDR1 SGHRS, CDR2 YFSETQ. The CDR3 DNA is TGCGCCAGTACCGGGACAGCCCTCTACGAGCAGTACTTC. It encodes CASTGTALYEQYF. The complete variable domain, with remaining parts taken from reference TRBV5-1 and TRBJ2-7, reads KAGVTQTPRYLIKTRGQQVTLSCSPISGHRSVSWYQQTPGQGLQFLFEYFSETQRNKGNFPGRFSGRQFSNSRSEMNVSTLELGDSALYLCASTGTALYEQYFGPGTRLTVT.

The sample holds a few counts of this clonotype. The CDR3 nucleotides read TGTGCCAGCAGCTTACGCGGGGACAGGGGGACCTATGGCTACACCTTC. This sequence encodes CASSLRGDRGTYGYTF. The chain is built from TRBV7-6 and TRBJ1-2; 11 bases agree with TRBD1. This CDR3 spans 16 amino acids. CDR1 and CDR2 (germline): SGHVS, FNYEAQ. After removal of 2 bases from V and 4 bases from J, the junction contained 6 bases not matched to a gene.

This chain connects TRBV30 to TRBJ2-1, with D uncertain. In germline, CDR1 is GTSNPN, CDR2 SVGIG (reference sequence). This CDR3 is built from 14 residues. V lost 5 bases and J lost 7, with 18 bases in between. CDR3 sequence (DNA): TGTGCCTGGTTACACTACCCTCCCCTGAATGAGCAGTTCTTC. It codes for CAWLHYPPLNEQFF.

This clonotype was detected only a few times. The rearrangement joins TRBV10-3 to TRBJ2-5; 10 bases are shared with TRBD2. V trimming: 10 bases; J trimming: 7 bases; junction bases outside the gene matches: 9. The CDR3 runs to 13 residues. The germline V gene has CDR1 ENHRY and CDR2 SYGVKD. CDR3 in amino acids: CATGGLALATQYF. For the CDR3, the DNA is TGTGCCACCGGGGGACTAGCGTTGGCGACCCAGTACTTC.

This rearrangement joins TRBV14 to TRBJ2-1, with D perhaps assigned TRBD1 or TRBD2 (5 bases each). The CDR3 has 14 residues. Germline CDR1 and CDR2: SGHDN and FVKESK. Trimming removed 5 bases from V and 3 bases from J, with 11 bases in between. The CDR3 coding sequence is TGTGCCAGCAGCTCCGATGGGGGCTACAATGAGCAGTTCTTC. Translating gives CASSSDGGYNEQFF.

This clonotype was seen many times. The chain joins TRBV9 to TRBJ2-7; no firm D call. Trimming removed 6 bases from V and 4 bases from J, with 20 bases in between. The CDR3 is made up of 15 amino acids. Germline assignment: CDR1 SGDLS and CDR2 YYNGEE. The CDR3 spells CASIHGRRSGYEQYF. As DNA, the CDR3 is TGTGCCAGCATCCACGGACGGCGAAGTGGGTACGAGCAGTACTTC.

The chain recombines TRBV12-3 or TRBV12-4 with TRBJ1-5, with D possibly matching TRBD1 (5 bases). CDR3 length: 15 amino acids. The V end was cut by 4 bases, the J end by 8 bases, with 18 bases between. The CDR3 here is CASSYRTGRGEPQHF. The CDR3 DNA reads as TGTGCCAGCAGTTATCGAACAGGCCGGGGGGAGCCCCAGCATTTT.

Here the CDR3 reads CASSPSLGDTQYF. The CDR3 coding sequence is TGTGCCAGCAGTCCATCGTTGGGGGATACGCAGTATTTT. The chain links TRBV2 to TRBJ2-3, with D uncertain. Germline CDR1 reads SNHLY; CDR2 reads FYNNEI. The germline V and J ends were trimmed by 5 bases and 6 bases, with 12 bases remaining between them. The CDR3 is 13 amino acids.

This clonotype appeared a few times. The genes are TRBV4-3 and TRBJ1-6, with D maybe TRBD1 (5 bases). CDR3 size: 15 residues. Germline V lookup: CDR1 LGHNA, CDR2 YSLEER. V lost 0 bases to trimming and J lost 7 bases, with 10 bases between them. The CDR3 nucleotides read TGCGCCAGCAGCCAAGACGGGGGGAACAATTCACCCCTCCACTTT. Amino acids: CASSQDGGNNSPLHF.